Here is one TCR beta chain with its context. This sample was included in a study of blood T cell repertoires in COVID-19. On the study more broadly: Acute and convalescent COVID-19 samples came from the United States, Italy and Spain. PBMCs, B-cell-depleted T cells, or T cells were the source of the cDNA or gDNA that made up the material.

In the original workflow: Counts of nucleated cells, estimated from reference gene primer amplification, were obtained. TCRdb's copy holds only in-frame clones and misses some; the assay was immunoSEQ multiplex PCR. The V and J calls and clone size are taken from that table; D and trimming were inferred from the DNA. Counted here are roughly 140,000 clones, 85% occurring once; the ten biggest clones make up 2.5% to 3%. This receptor was taken from a man aged 50-59 years with acute or convalescent COVID-19. What was sequenced was peripheral blood.

This CDR3 reads CASSSPPTGKYFF. In DNA form, the CDR3 reads TGTGCCAGCAGTTCCCCCCCGACAGGGAAGTATTTCTTT. This rearrangement joins TRBV28 to TRBJ1-1, with 7 bases that match TRBD1. This CDR3 comprises 13 residues. V dropped 4 bases and J dropped 13; count of bases not matched to a gene: 12. The V gene's germline CDR1 is MDHEN and CDR2 SYDVKM.